The sequence of this TCR beta chain was determined in a study of T cell repertoires in cytomegalovirus infection (dated by TCRdb to the late 2010s). Regarding the research as a whole: Peptide stimulations targeted recently identified HLA-C-restricted CMV epitopes, whose presentation resists viral immunomodulation, together with well-studied HLA-B-restricted epitopes. The HLA type of each donor mattered for the analysis, because public TCR beta signatures pointed to carriage of CMV infection along with the matching HLA type. The research as a whole found: Cumulative frequency of public TCR beta family members discriminated carriers of CMV infection plus the relevant HLA type in this cohort and an independent approximately 350-donor cohort. The ex vivo response was dominated by HLA-C-restricted CMV-specific TCR beta clonotypes, and the single most frequent clonotype in two of eight donors was supplied by these HLA-C-restricted clonotypes.

Reads for this sample came from an Illumina HiSeq 1500. TCRdb trimmed public reads at Q25 via fastp, called clones via MiXCR and kept in-frame beta chains. Merged by CDR3 protein, the rows form single entries marked with the most common genes and DNA. This sample holds some 920,000 distinct CDR3 sequences; approximately 31% were observed only once. Of the sample, over 12% falls within the top ten clones. The sample's treatment or condition, from its label and the paper: in vitro stimulation with specific CMV peptide epitopes to enrich CMV-specific T cells. V gives up 4 bases and J gives up 3 bases, and the segment between their germline ends measures 13 bases. Taken from cysteine to phenylalanine, the CDR3 has 14 residues. CDR3 DNA is the only sequence kept; it has 42 bases, read in frame from the first base. As encoded in the germline V gene, CDR1 is SNHLY while CDR2 is FYNNEI. Only a few counts were recorded for this clonotype. It lacks a known antigen. Base qualities were left out, and no much larger clone turns up one base away.

This TCR derives from a human donor in good health (CMV status not recorded). Some clones in this sample may be carry-over from other donors' samples. This sequence uses TRBV2 and TRBJ2-7; the best D guess is TRBD2, with 5 bases matching. Sequenced material: cultured CD8+ T cells from PBMCs, taken from culture after CMV antigen stimulation. For the CDR3, the sequence is CASSVPRRDYEQYF. Here is the DNA: TGTGCCAGCAGTGTCCCTCGACGGGACTACGAGCAGTACTTC.